This TCR beta chain was recorded in a study of blood T cell repertoires in COVID-19 (dated by TCRdb to about 2020). Some background on the complete study: Collaborator samples came from the United States, Italy and Spain and covered acute and convalescent phases of COVID-19. The material from the prospective study consisted of cDNA or gDNA derived from T cells, B-cell-depleted T cells, or PBMCs. Nearly every sample came with metadata listing a de-identified subject ID, COVID-19 status, age in years and sex. The repertoires were released in a freely available public database intended as a resource for research on the immune response to SARS-CoV-2. The dataset comprised deeply sampled blood TCRbeta repertoires from subjects exposed to, actively infected with, or recovered from COVID-19. The samples were drawn from two sources: the first 160 participants of the ongoing ImmuneRACE study, and fewer than 1,500 subjects contributed by 6 global collaborators. Where available, HLA class I and class II types were taken from metadata supplied by the sample provider and were not determined by assay-based typing. The investigation overall reported the following: Clinical and demographic metadata were provided uncurated, with the amount varying by source and participant.

TCRbeta CDR3 regions were amplified from genomic DNA using the immunoSEQ Assay, a bias-controlled multiplex PCR. The authors processed their data as follows. The number of nucleated cells in each sample was estimated from the amplification of reference gene primers within the assay. Sequence reads were collapsed and filtered to measure the absolute abundance of every unique TCRbeta CDR3 rearrangement. For each sample, productive Simpson clonality was calculated as the square root of Simpson's diversity index over productive rearrangements. Entries here come from immuneACCESS through TCRdb and include only in-frame sequences with V and J called. Some clones fail to appear in such tables; in the studies checked, an unresolved V gene covers under half of the shortfall, and the cause of the remainder is unknown. V and J calls plus clone size are reproduced from that table; the DNA served to infer D and trimming. This sample has roughly 250,000 clones in its table, and around 88% of those were observed once. The top ten hold roughly 8.6% of the sample.

In the prospective study, participants were roughly 18 to 100 years old, resided in 24 geographic areas of the United States, and were enrolled through a virtual design. To assign participants to cohorts, the prospective study relied on clinical history that participants themselves reported in a screening survey and a study questionnaire. For ImmuneRACE Cohort 3, a participant was defined as recovered based on two consecutive negative NP/OP PCR tests, clearance by a healthcare professional, or resolution of symptoms. Mobile phlebotomists in the prospective study collected whole blood, serum and a nasopharyngeal or oropharyngeal swab from every participant. Participants in the prospective study had the option to provide additional blood draws and questionnaires over a 2-month period. Before DNA extraction, blood samples from the prospective study were shipped at room temperature or frozen. With respect to this clone: Its antigen remains unidentified. No much larger clone is present one base from it, and per-base qualities are unavailable.

The germline V gene sets CDR1 to MDHEN and CDR2 to SYDVKM. Counted from cysteine to phenylalanine, this CDR3 has 17 amino acids. Of all the DNA, just the CDR3 is kept, 51 bases in frame from base 1. From V the trimming removes 5 bases and from J it removes 6 bases, while the gene matches leave 17 bases of the junction unaccounted for. This TCR was sampled from a man aged 35 to 55 who had recovered from COVID-19. The sequencing sample was made of PBMCs or T cells enriched from blood (not recorded which). The chain is made from TRBV28 and TRBJ1-1, with 8 bases aligning to TRBD1. The DNA sequence follows: TGTGCCAGCAGTCCACCCCGCCGGGACAGGACGGGCCCTGAAGCTTTCTTT. Its protein is CASSPPRRDRTGPEAFF.